This T cell receptor (beta chain) appears in the sequencing data of a study of blood T cells in healthy people across ages. Using a J-beta primer mix together with a sample-barcoded 5' primer, a second PCR was run for about 6 to 11 cycles. TCRdb called the 5' RACE reads again in MiXCR, with one record for every CDR3 protein. In the table there are 1.5 million to 2 million distinct CDR3 sequences, 40% to 55% of which are singletons. The CDR3 spans 12 residues. The germline CDR1 and CDR2 sequences are SGDLS and YYNGEE. The V end was cut by 4 bases, the J end by 6 bases, with 11 bases between. This sequence originates from a woman in her thirties or forties in good health. Sequenced material: blood. This chain links TRBV9 with TRBJ2-7, with D possibly TRBD1 on 6 matching bases. The CDR3 DNA sequence: TGTGCCAGCAGCATCACAGGGTCCGAGCAGTACTTC. It specifies CASSITGSEQYF.